Listed below are T cell receptor beta chains from one sample, sequenced in a study of shared clonotypes between healthy human individuals. Here immunoSEQ multiplex PCR was the method, and the copy in TCRdb shows in-frame clones only, minus some. The table lists under 2,000,000 clones, about 94% of them singletons, with around 1% in the top ten. Sequenced sample: naive CD8+ T cells sorted from blood. These TCRs come from a man aged 18 to 35 in good health. Both conserved end residues are part of each CDR3. Fields, in order: V gene, J gene, D gene, clone size, CDR3 DNA, CDR3 protein. The D gene is left open where the match is weak. The size field is filled for only some rows; it gives once, few, many or a size class.

>TRBV5-4|TRBJ2-7|TRBD1|NA
TGTGCCAGCAGCGTGACAGGGTCACCTTACGAGCAGTACTTC
CASSVTGSPYEQYF
>TRBV7-6|TRBJ2-5|TRBD1|NA
TGTGCCAGCAGCCCTACAGGGGGGTGGGAGACCCAGTACTTC
CASSPTGGWETQYF
>TRBV4-3|TRBJ2-7|TRBD2|NA
TGCGCCAGCAGCCAGACTAGCGGGACAGCCTACGAGCAGTACTTC
CASSQTSGTAYEQYF
>TRBV28|TRBJ1-3|NA|NA
TGTGCCAGCAGTGATACAGGGTTTGGAAACACCATATATTTT
CASSDTGFGNTIYF
>TRBV6-5|TRBJ2-2|NA|NA
TGTGCCAGCAGTTCCCTCCCGACCTGGGAGCTGTTTTTT
CASSSLPTWELFF
>TRBV30|TRBJ2-1|TRBD2|once
TGTGCCTGGAGCTGGACTAGTCGGTTCAATGAGCAGTTCTTC
CAWSWTSRFNEQFF
>TRBV7-9|TRBJ1-2|NA|few
TGTGCCAGCAGCTTAGAGGCAGGGCATGATGGCTACACCTTC
CASSLEAGHDGYTF
>TRBV27|TRBJ1-5|NA|NA
TGTGCCAGCAGCTTGGACAGCGCGTATCAGCCCCAGCATTTT
CASSLDSAYQPQHF
>TRBV28|TRBJ1-1|NA|NA
TGTGCCAGCAGTTTAGGGATAGGGCCCACTGAAGCTTTCTTT
CASSLGIGPTEAFF
>TRBV9|TRBJ2-3|NA|NA
TGTGCCAGCAGCAGTACTGATACGCAGTATTTT
CASSSTDTQYF
>TRBV5-6|TRBJ2-7|NA|NA
TGTGCCAGCAGGCCGGGATTTGGGTTCTACGAGCAGTACTTC
CASRPGFGFYEQYF
>TRBV19|TRBJ2-2|NA|NA
TGTGCCAGTAGCCTGGGACACCTAACCGGGGAGCTGTTTTTT
CASSLGHLTGELFF
>TRBV6-6|TRBJ1-1|NA|NA
TGTGCCAGCAGTTACGGGGAGGTCATGAACACTGAAGCTTTCTTT
CASSYGEVMNTEAFF
>TRBV7-2|TRBJ1-2|NA|NA
TGTGCCAGCAGCTTAGCGCTGAGCGGAGGCTACACCTTC
CASSLALSGGYTF
>TRBV11-1|TRBJ2-7|NA|NA
TGTGCCAGCAGTTTAAGGGCCCCCTCCTACGAGCAGTACTTC
CASSLRAPSYEQYF
>TRBV27|TRBJ2-7|NA|NA
TGTGCCAGCAGTCTCCGGACAAGATTATACGAGCAGTACTTC
CASSLRTRLYEQYF
>TRBV7-9|TRBJ1-2|NA|NA
TGTGCCAGCAGCTTAGCCCAAGGAAACTATGGCTACACCTTC
CASSLAQGNYGYTF
>TRBV5-1|TRBJ2-7|TRBD1|NA
TGCGCCAGCAGCTTGACAGGGGGTGACGAGCAGTACTTC
CASSLTGGDEQYF
>TRBV19|TRBJ2-7|NA|NA
TGTGCCAGTAGTCCAGGGTATACCTACGAGCAGTACTTC
CASSPGYTYEQYF
>TRBV4-2|TRBJ1-1|NA|NA
TGTGCCAGCAGCCAAGGTATTAGTGAGAACACTGAAGCTTTCTTT
CASSQGISENTEAFF
>TRBV19|TRBJ1-5|NA|NA
TGTGCCAGTAAGTTTCAAGGGGATCAGCCCCAGCATTTT
CASKFQGDQPQHF
>TRBV20-1|TRBJ2-1|NA|NA
TGCAGTGCTAGCCCATCCAATGAGCAGTTCTTC
CSASPSNEQFF
>TRBV5-6|TRBJ2-5|NA|NA
TGTGCCAGCACCTCTCAAGGAGACCAAGAGACCCAGTACTTC
CASTSQGDQETQYF
>TRBV27|TRBJ2-5|NA|NA
TGTGCCAGCAGTTTATCGATTGGGAGAATGGAGACCCAGTACTTC
CASSLSIGRMETQYF
>TRBV28|TRBJ1-2|TRBD1|NA
TGTGCCAGCAGCAGGGACAGCCCATACTATGGCTACACCTTC
CASSRDSPYYGYTF
>TRBV4-2|TRBJ2-2|TRBD2|NA
TGTGCCAGCAGCTCCGGGACTAGTAGGACCGGGGAGCTGTTTTTT
CASSSGTSRTGELFF
>TRBV7-9|TRBJ2-7|NA|NA
TGTGCCAGCAGCCCGTTGGACGGGCGCAGGTCCTACGAGCAGTACTTC
CASSPLDGRRSYEQYF
>TRBV11-3|TRBJ2-5|NA|NA
TGTGCCAGCAGCTCACCCATTAAGGGAGAGGGAAAGACCCAGTACTTC
CASSSPIKGEGKTQYF
>TRBV6-5|TRBJ2-7|NA|NA
TGTGCCAGCAGTTCGACAGTTCCCTACGAGCAGTACTTC
CASSSTVPYEQYF
>TRBV5-6|TRBJ2-7|NA|NA
TGTGCCAGCAGCGGAAGCCTTGGACCCTACGAGCAGTACTTC
CASSGSLGPYEQYF
>TRBV7-8|TRBJ1-1|NA|NA
TGTGCCAGCAGCTCTATACAGGGCTTGAACACTGAAGCTTTCTTT
CASSSIQGLNTEAFF
>TRBV5-6|TRBJ1-4|NA|NA
TGTGCCAGCAGCTTGGAAGGGGTTGAAGTAACTAATGAAAAACTGTTTTTT
CASSLEGVEVTNEKLFF
>TRBV9|TRBJ2-2|NA|NA
TGTGCCAGCAGCGTAGTTCACACCGGGGAGCTGTTTTTT
CASSVVHTGELFF
>TRBV13|TRBJ2-1|TRBD2|NA
TGTGCCAGCAGCGTGGGTGGATTAGCGGGGGCCCGTGAGCAGTTCTTC
CASSVGGLAGAREQFF
>TRBV5-1|TRBJ2-3|TRBD2|NA
TGCGCCAGCAGCTTGGCCTCTAGCGGGGCGGCGGATACGCAGTATTTT
CASSLASSGAADTQYF
>TRBV27|TRBJ2-2|NA|NA
TGTGCCAGCAGTTTTGGCGACTCGAACACCGGGGAGCTGTTTTTT
CASSFGDSNTGELFF
>TRBV7-2|TRBJ2-2|TRBD1|NA
TGTGCCAGCAGCTCGCTTCGGACAGGGATCACCGGGGAGCTGTTTTTT
CASSSLRTGITGELFF
>TRBV5-4|TRBJ1-2|TRBD1|NA
TGTGCCAGCAGCTTGGGACAGGGGACGGACTATGGCTACACCTTC
CASSLGQGTDYGYTF
>TRBV11-2|TRBJ1-3|NA|once
TGTGCCAGCAGCTCGAGAGGCAGGGACGACGGAAACACCATATATTTT
CASSSRGRDDGNTIYF
>TRBV2|TRBJ2-4|NA|NA
TGTGCCAGCATGGGGAGTCTTTTAGCCAAAAACATTCAGTACTTC
CASMGSLLAKNIQYF
>TRBV10-3|TRBJ2-1|NA|NA
TGTGCCATCAGTGGACTGTACGGGGGCCCTGAGATATTCTCCTACAATGAGCAGTTCTTC
CAISGLYGGPEIFSYNEQFF
>TRBV2|TRBJ2-7|TRBD2|NA
TGTGCCAGCAGTGAAACGCTAGCGGGCCCCAATGGGCAGTACTTC
CASSETLAGPNGQYF
>TRBV7-6|TRBJ2-3|TRBD2|NA
TGTGCCAGCAGCTTGGGGTCCGCGGGAGGTTTGGCAGATACGCAGTATTTT
CASSLGSAGGLADTQYF
>TRBV7-9|TRBJ2-7|NA|NA
TGTGCCAGCAGCTCAGGTCCCAGCTCCTACGAGCAGTACTTC
CASSSGPSSYEQYF
>TRBV19|TRBJ2-2|NA|NA
TGTGCCAGTAGTATTGCCGGGACCAACCCCGGGGAGCTGTTTTTT
CASSIAGTNPGELFF
>TRBV6-4|TRBJ2-2|TRBD2|NA
TGTGCCAGCACCCTCTCGGAACTAGCGGGGGGGGCCGGGGAGCTGTTTTTT
CASTLSELAGGAGELFF
>TRBV5-1|TRBJ2-4|TRBD2|NA
TGCGCCAGCAGCCCGGGGAGGGGCCAGAAAAACATTCAGTACTTC
CASSPGRGQKNIQYF
>TRBV19|TRBJ1-2|NA|NA
TGTGCCAGTAGTTATACGGACACGTACTATGGCTACACCTTC
CASSYTDTYYGYTF
>TRBV27|TRBJ2-2|NA|NA
TGTGCCAGCAGTTTTGCAGGGGGGGACGCCGGGGAGCTGTTTTTT
CASSFAGGDAGELFF
>TRBV10-2|TRBJ1-1|TRBD1|NA
TGCGCCAGCAGTGAGCCACAGGGGGCGACCATGAACACTGAAGCTTTCTTT
CASSEPQGATMNTEAFF
>TRBV25-1|TRBJ1-4|TRBD1|NA
TGTGCCAGCAGTGTGGGCCCAGCCTGGACAGGGGTTGAAAAACTGTTTTTT
CASSVGPAWTGVEKLFF
>TRBV6-5|TRBJ1-2|NA|NA
TGTGCCAGCAGGCCACAGAGTAACTATGGCTACACCTTC
CASRPQSNYGYTF
>TRBV4-1|TRBJ2-2|TRBD2|NA
TGCGCCAGCAGCCTCCTAGCGGCCACGAACACCGGGGAGCTGTTTTTT
CASSLLAATNTGELFF